This T cell receptor (beta chain) was captured in a study of blood T cells in healthy people across ages. Background on the study: About one barcoded beta molecule per two T cells was captured by template switching. Study-level findings and limits: Estimated diversity, derived from one million T cells, was regarded as an underestimate. Versus aged donors, long-lived donors had higher diversity and more naive CD4+ cells.

The CDR3 is 14 residues long. V dropped 4 bases and J dropped 7; count of bases not matched to a gene: 10. In germline, CDR1 is SGHDT, CDR2 YYEEEE. A second PCR, run for about 7 to 11 cycles, used a sample-barcoded 5' primer plus a J-beta primer mix. Each CDR3 protein is one row after TCRdb ran MiXCR on the 5' RACE reads. This table has approximately 1.5 million distinct CDR3 sequences, approximately 39% appearing once. Notes on this clonotype: Its antigen remains unknown.

This clonotype was sampled from a woman between 18 and 29 years old in good health. The specimen sequenced was blood. The chain has TRBV5-6 and TRBJ2-7; TRBD2 agrees at 8 bases. The CDR3 nucleotides read TGTGCCAGCAGCCGGGGACTAGAGGGGAGTGAGCAGTACTTC. Protein product: CASSRGLEGSEQYF.